The next 16 T cell receptor beta chains were all read from a single sample in a study of blood T cell repertoires in COVID-19. TCRdb's copy holds only in-frame clones and misses some; the assay was immunoSEQ multiplex PCR. In the table there are 260,000 or so clones, over 70% of which are singletons. The material sequenced was peripheral blood. These receptors all come from a human donor in a cohort sampled during active COVID-19.

V gene TRBV4-2 combines with J gene TRBJ1-1; D perhaps matches TRBD1 (6 bases). Germline V CDR1 and CDR2: LGHNA, YNFKEQ. CDR3 length: 13 residues. Trimming removed 2 bases at V and 8 bases at J, with 12 bases between. The CDR3 reads CASSQNRDPEAFF. CDR3 sequence (DNA): TGTGCCAGCAGCCAAAACAGGGATCCCGAAGCTTTCTTT.

J is TRBJ1-6 and V is TRBV28; TRBD1 might be the D (5 bases). Per germline, CDR1 MDHEN and CDR2 SYDVKM. The V gene lost 6 bases and the J gene lost 6 bases, with 15 bases spanning the gap. The CDR3 has 15 amino acids. CDR3 nucleotide sequence: TGTGCCAGCAGCTTCGCCAGAAGGGGTAATTCACCCCTCCACTTT. This encodes CASSFARRGNSPLHF.

The chain couples TRBV3-1 (or the pseudogene TRBV3-2) to TRBJ1-1; TRBD1 is a possible D gene (5 bases). In germline, CDR1 is LGHDT, CDR2 YNNKEL (reference sequence). This CDR3 has 12 amino acids. V was trimmed by 2 bases and J by 7 bases, leaving 8 bases between them. In DNA, the CDR3 is TGTGCCAGCAGCCAAATCGACAGTGAAGCTTTCTTT. Translated, it gives CASSQIDSEAFF.

The CDR3 DNA follows: TGTGCCAGCACACTGGAGACAGGTGAATCACCCCTCCACTTT. Translation gives CASTLETGESPLHF. This chain links TRBV6-5 with TRBJ1-6, with D maybe TRBD1 (6 bases). This CDR3 has 14 residues. The germline V gene encodes CDR1 MNHEY and CDR2 SVGAGI. Trimming shortened V by 7 bases and J by 10 bases, and 17 bases separated the two germline ends.

In this sample, this clone turned up once. V and J are TRBV14 and TRBJ1-2; D remains unclear. Between the trimmed V and J ends, which lost 0 bases and 5 bases, there was a span of 13 bases. CDR3 length: 15 amino acids. Germline V gene sequence: CDR1 SGHDN, CDR2 FVKESK. As DNA, the CDR3 is TGTGCCAGCAGCCAAGAGTATGCCAGGCTTTATGGCTACACCTTC. Protein sequence: CASSQEYARLYGYTF. The full variable domain, with the rest looked up from reference TRBV14 and TRBJ1-2, is EAGVTQFPSHSVIEKGQTVTLRCDPISGHDNLYWYRRVMGKEIKFLLHFVKESKQDESGMPNNRFLAERTGGTYSTLKVQPAELEDSGVYFCASSQEYARLYGYTFGSGTRLTVV.

V is TRBV5-3 and J is TRBJ2-1; 10 nucleotides line up with TRBD2. TRBV5-3 is labeled an ORF, and its function is uncertain. This CDR3 has 18 amino acids. Losses at the gene ends were 3 bases for V and 2 bases for J; bases not matched to a gene: 11. This CDR3 is CARSSHHTLAGAYNEQFF. The CDR3 DNA is TGTGCCAGAAGCTCCCACCATACCCTAGCGGGAGCCTACAATGAGCAGTTCTTC.

CDR3 in DNA: TGTGCCAGCAGCTTGGTGGGGACAGGGGCCAATAATTCACCCCTCCACTTT. Its protein is CASSLVGTGANNSPLHF. V is TRBV5-5 and J is TRBJ1-6; 10 bases are shared with TRBD1. This CDR3 region has 17 residues. V trimming: 0 bases; J trimming: 5 bases; junction bases outside the gene matches: 5. Germline CDR1 reads SGHKS; CDR2 reads YYEKEE (reference sequence).

This chain joins TRBV6-1 and TRBJ2-3; 14 bases line up with TRBD2. V shed 3 bases, J shed 7 bases, and the junction held 6 bases outside the gene matches. The CDR3 is 16 amino acids. CDR1 is MNHNS and CDR2 is SASEGT in the germline V gene. The CDR3 DNA reads as TGTGCCAGCAGTGACCCGACTAGCGGGAGGGTGAATACGCAGTATTTT. This codes for CASSDPTSGRVNTQYF.

This chain links TRBV6-5 with TRBJ1-2, with TRBD1 matching over 8 bases. Trimming removed 0 bases from V and 6 bases from J; junction bases left unmatched: 6. The CDR3 totals 15 residues. Germline loops: CDR1 MNHEY, CDR2 SVGAGI. The CDR3 sequence is CASSYSMDRVNGYTF. CDR3 DNA sequence: TGTGCCAGCAGTTACTCGATGGACAGGGTGAATGGCTACACCTTC.

The rearrangement joins TRBV5-5 to TRBJ2-5, with TRBD2 as a possible D gene (5 bases). The germline V gene has CDR1 SGHKS and CDR2 YYEKEE (reference sequence). V lost 0 bases and J 4 bases, leaving 16 bases between the germline ends. The CDR3 spans 16 residues. CDR3 sequence: CASSLVGISAGETQYF. CDR3 nucleotides: TGTGCCAGCAGCTTGGTCGGGATCTCCGCCGGAGAGACCCAGTACTTC.

V and J are TRBV15 and TRBJ2-7; D is possibly TRBD2 (6 bases). The germline CDR1 and CDR2 sequences are LNHNV and YYDKDF (reference sequence). The CDR3 loop spans 16 amino acids. The germline V and J ends were trimmed by 8 bases and 3 bases, with 23 bases remaining between them. CDR3 DNA sequence: TGTGCCACCTCCACCTTAAACGGGAGCAGAGGCTACGAGCAGTACTTC. This gives the protein CATSTLNGSRGYEQYF.

The V call is TRBV7-8, the J call TRBJ1-1; 8 bases align to TRBD1. There are 15 residues in the CDR3. V was pared by 5 bases and J by 5 bases, with 10 bases of the junction left unmatched. Germline V gives CDR1 SGHVS, CDR2 FQNEAQ. The CDR3 DNA is TGTGCCAGCAGCGCCCACAGGGGGTTGGTGACTGAAGCTTTCTTT. Protein: CASSAHRGLVTEAFF. The full variable domain, rest sourced from reference TRBV7-8 and TRBJ1-1, is GAGVSQSPRYKVAKRGQDVALRCDPISGHVSLFWYQQALGQGPEFLTYFQNEAQLDKSGLPSDRFFAERPEGSVSTLKIQRTQQEDSAVYLCASSAHRGLVTEAFFGQGTRLTVV.

This chain joins TRBV5-1 and TRBJ1-1; 8 bases map to TRBD1. Germline V gene sequence: CDR1 SGHRS, CDR2 YFSETQ. The CDR3 loop spans 17 amino acids. V shed 4 bases and J 0 bases; nucleotides not matched to a gene: 11. In nucleotides, the CDR3 is TGCGCCAGCAGCCAGGACAGGGCAGGGAGAATGAACACTGAAGCTTTCTTT. Its protein is CASSQDRAGRMNTEAFF.

The chain carries TRBV12-3 or TRBV12-4 and TRBJ2-1; D not resolved. CDR3 length: 13 residues. V lost 6 bases, J lost 2 bases, and 8 bases lay in between. This CDR3 is CASRVDTYNEQFF. The CDR3 DNA follows: TGTGCCAGCAGAGTCGACACCTACAATGAGCAGTTCTTC.

This chain joins TRBV11-2 and TRBJ1-2; possible D gene TRBD1, 6 bases. Germline CDR1 is SGHAT and CDR2 is FQNNGV. The CDR3 runs to 15 residues. V was pared by 4 bases and J by 2 bases, with 14 bases between. This CDR3 is CASSSGQSYNYGYTF. The DNA for the CDR3 is TGTGCCAGCAGCTCCGGACAGAGTTACAACTATGGCTACACCTTC.

This clone was counted a few times. DNA for the CDR3: TGTGCCAGCACCACTGACTCCCTATCCTACGAGCAGTACTTC. Translation gives CASTTDSLSYEQYF. The J gene is TRBJ2-7, the V gene TRBV2; D is undetermined. V was cut by 7 bases and J by 1 base, with 14 bases left in between. Germline V lookup: CDR1 SNHLY, CDR2 FYNNEI. CDR3 size: 14 residues.